One sample yielded the 23 T cell receptor beta chains listed below, sequenced in a study of Ad26.COV2.S vaccination and SARS-CoV-2 variants. The repertoire was sequenced with immunoSEQ multiplex PCR; TCRdb's copy has only in-frame clones and lacks some. Of about 470,000 clones in the sample, 80% to 95% are singletons; the top ten hold less than 5.5%. Treatment noted: some 19 received Ad26.COV2.S at low or high dose, single or two shots; about 5 received placebo; per-sample allocation not given. All samples were drawn on day 63, counting from the first vaccine or placebo injection. The starting material was peripheral blood, obtained in a trial of Ad26.COV2.S vaccine versus placebo. These TCRs come from a person between 18 and 65 years old who received the Ad26.COV2.S COVID-19 vaccine or a placebo.

The J gene is TRBJ2-7, the V gene TRBV2; a possible D gene is TRBD2 (5 bases). This CDR3 contains 14 residues. Germline V gene lookup returns CDR1 SNHLY and CDR2 FYNNEI. V lost 4 bases and J 4 bases, leaving 14 bases between the germline ends. DNA of the CDR3: TGTGCCAGCAGTGCGGGGAATAGCGTATACGAGCAGTACTTC. Its translation is CASSAGNSVYEQYF. Variable domain in full (rest from reference TRBV2 and TRBJ2-7): EPEVTQTPSHQVTQMGQEVILRCVPISNHLYFYWYRQILGQKVEFLVSFYNNEISEKSEIFDDQFSVERPDGSNFTLKIRSTKLEDSAMYFCASSAGNSVYEQYFGPGTRLTVT.

This chain connects TRBV5-1 to TRBJ2-1, with 12 bases matching TRBD2. The CDR3 has 17 residues. V was pared by 0 bases and J by 8 bases, with 9 bases of the junction left unmatched. In germline, CDR1 is SGHRS, CDR2 YFSETQ. CDR3 region: CASSLALAGGLGDEQFF. The CDR3 DNA reads TGCGCCAGCAGCTTGGCCCTAGCGGGAGGGTTAGGCGATGAGCAGTTCTTC.

This chain joins TRBV12-5 and TRBJ2-5; a weak D match, TRBD2 (6 bases). CDR1 and CDR2 from the germline V gene are LGHNT and FRNRAP. Between the trimmed V and J ends, which lost 6 bases and 5 bases, there was a span of 13 bases. The CDR3 length is 13 residues. The CDR3 loop is CASGDPGVETQYF. The CDR3 DNA reads TGTGCTAGTGGCGACCCGGGGGTGGAGACCCAGTACTTC.

V gene TRBV9 combines with J gene TRBJ2-7, with a tentative D call TRBD1 (5 bases). The CDR3 covers 15 residues. V was shortened by 0 bases and J by 5 bases, with 15 bases between the two germline ends. CDR1 SGDLS and CDR2 YYNGEE come from the germline V gene. The chain's CDR3 is CASSVEGAQSNEQYF. As DNA, the CDR3 is TGTGCCAGCAGCGTAGAAGGGGCCCAGTCCAACGAGCAGTACTTC.

The chain couples TRBV21-1 to TRBJ2-7; TRBD2 reflects the table's D call only, with no check against the DNA. TRBV21-1 is a pseudogene segment. CDR3 size: 14 residues. The CDR3 loop is CASSRSADSGEQYF. The CDR3 DNA reads TGTGCCAGCAGCAGATCAGCGGATTCGGGAGAGCAGTACTTC.

This chain uses TRBV5-1 with TRBJ2-5; TRBD1 aligns across 10 bases. The J segment lost 2 bases and the V segment lost 0 bases, leaving 4 bases of the junction unmatched. The CDR3 loop spans 16 amino acids. Germline V gene lookup returns CDR1 SGHRS and CDR2 YFSETQ. This chain's CDR3 is CASSLEDRGSQETQYF. CDR3 DNA sequence: TGCGCCAGCAGCTTGGAGGACAGGGGGTCGCAAGAGACCCAGTACTTC.

This clone came up once. The chain links TRBV7-8 to TRBJ2-1; D call uncertain. Trimming took off 4 bases at V and 9 bases at J, with 13 bases between the two ends. The CDR3 contains 13 residues. Germline CDR1 is SGHVS and CDR2 is FQNEAQ. The DNA of the CDR3 is TGTGCCAGCAGCTCCCCTTTGGCTGGTGAGCAGTTCTTC. It translates to CASSSPLAGEQFF.

This chain uses TRBV5-5 with TRBJ2-7; the D is unclear. This CDR3 spans 14 amino acids. Germline V gene data show CDR1 as SGHKS and CDR2 as YYEKEE (reference sequence). The V end lost 1 base, the J end lost 4 bases, and 12 bases lay between the germline ends. For the CDR3, the DNA is TGTGCCAGCAGCTTGTCTCTCGGAGAATACGAGCAGTACTTC. Its translation: CASSLSLGEYEQYF.

The CDR3: CASRAGTSGSEQYF. The CDR3 coding sequence is TGTGCCAGCAGGGCCGGGACTAGCGGGAGCGAGCAGTACTTC. The gene calls are TRBV6-5 and TRBJ2-7; 14 positions match TRBD2. The germline V gene has CDR1 MNHEY and CDR2 SVGAGI. This CDR3 region has 14 residues. V shed 6 bases, J shed 6 bases, and the junction held 4 bases outside the gene matches.

As regards this clone: The same CDR3 arises from other DNA sequences in this sample as well. The gene calls are TRBV7-3 and TRBJ2-1; 11 bases fit TRBD2. Germline values: CDR1 SGHTA, CDR2 FQGTGA. The V gene end was trimmed by 2 bases and the J gene end by 5 bases; junction bases not matched to a gene: 2. This CDR3 region has 15 residues. The CDR3 reads CASSLRLAGNNEQFF. The DNA for the CDR3 is TGTGCCAGCAGCTTACGACTAGCGGGGAACAATGAGCAGTTCTTC. The entire variable domain, with the rest obtained from reference TRBV7-3 and TRBJ2-1, is as follows: GAGVSQTPSNKVTEKGKYVELRCDPISGHTALYWYRQSLGQGPEFLIYFQGTGAADDSGLPNDRFFAVRPEGSVSTLKIQRTERGDSAVYLCASSLRLAGNNEQFFGPGTRLTVL.

This chain connects TRBV7-6 to TRBJ2-1; 14 positions match TRBD2. Trimming cost V 5 bases and J 10 bases; bases outside gene matches: 19. The CDR3 totals 19 residues. Germline lookup yields CDR1 SGHVS and CDR2 FNYEAQ. The CDR3 DNA is TGTGCCAGCAGCCCCCGTATTCCGGGCCGGGGACTAGCGGGAGACGAGCAGTTCTTC. This translates into CASSPRIPGRGLAGDEQFF. Supplemented by reference TRBV7-6 and TRBJ2-1, the full variable domain reads GAGVSQSPRYKVTKRGQDVALRCDPISGHVSLYWYRQALGQGPEFLTYFNYEAQQDKSGLPNDRFSAERPEGSISTLTIQRTEQRDSAMYRCASSPRIPGRGLAGDEQFFGPGTRLTVL.

The J gene is TRBJ2-3, the V gene TRBV9; D may be TRBD1 or TRBD2 (6 bases each). Germline V gene sequence: CDR1 SGDLS, CDR2 YYNGEE. V gave up 3 bases and J gave up 6 bases, with 14 bases separating them. CDR3 length: 14 residues. The CDR3 loop is CASSAHREADTQYF. CDR3 DNA: TGTGCCAGCAGCGCCCACAGGGAGGCGGATACGCAGTATTTT. Full variable domain (outside the CDR3, taken from reference TRBV9 and TRBJ2-3): DSGVTQTPKHLITATGQRVTLRCSPRSGDLSVYWYQQSLDQGLQFLIQYYNGEERAKGNILERFSAQQFPDLHSELNLSSLELGDSALYFCASSAHREADTQYFGPGTRLTVL.

The chain employs TRBV6-5 and TRBJ2-2; D might be TRBD1 (5 bases). Germline assignment: CDR1 MNHEY and CDR2 SVGAGI. The CDR3 loop spans 14 amino acids. V was pared by 2 bases and J by 1 base, with 5 bases between. CDR3 nucleotide sequence: TGTGCCAGCAGTTACGACAGGAACACCGGGGAGCTGTTTTTT. Its protein product is CASSYDRNTGELFF.

The chain couples TRBV5-4 to TRBJ2-1; D is undetermined. CDR3 length equals 14 residues. Germline loops: CDR1 SGHNT, CDR2 YYREEE (reference sequence). V lost 0 bases, J lost 6 bases, and 10 bases lay in between. CDR3 in amino acids: CASSLDPVGNEQFF. CDR3 nucleotides: TGTGCCAGCAGCTTGGACCCGGTGGGCAATGAGCAGTTCTTC.

The table lists this clone with a few counts. V gene TRBV7-6 combines with J gene TRBJ2-5; no firm D call. V was clipped by 4 bases and J by 3 bases, with 6 bases between them. The CDR3 has 12 residues. Germline CDR1 is SGHVS and CDR2 is FNYEAQ. In nucleotides, the CDR3 is TGTGCCAGCAGCTGGGCCGAAGAGACCCAGTACTTC. This encodes CASSWAEETQYF. Full variable domain (missing parts from reference TRBV7-6 and TRBJ2-5): GAGVSQSPRYKVTKRGQDVALRCDPISGHVSLYWYRQALGQGPEFLTYFNYEAQQDKSGLPNDRFSAERPEGSISTLTIQRTEQRDSAMYRCASSWAEETQYFGPGTRLLVL.

The chain has TRBV6-1 and TRBJ2-7; tentatively, D is TRBD2 (7 bases). This CDR3 is 17 amino acids long. Per germline, CDR1 MNHNS and CDR2 SASEGT. Trimming cost V 1 base and J 4 bases, with 20 bases left between them. The CDR3 reads CASSEDRVVAGRYEQYF. The CDR3 DNA is TGTGCCAGCAGTGAAGACAGGGTTGTAGCGGGCCGGTACGAGCAGTACTTC.

This chain connects TRBV5-1 to TRBJ1-3; 7 nucleotides agree with TRBD1. The V gene's germline CDR1 is SGHRS and CDR2 YFSETQ. Losses at the gene ends were 0 bases for V and 4 bases for J; bases not matched to a gene: 7. The CDR3 sequence is 16 residues long. The CDR3 is CASSLELTGKGNTIYF. The DNA for the CDR3 is TGCGCCAGCAGCTTGGAATTGACAGGGAAGGGAAACACCATATATTTT.

The chain couples TRBV5-4 to TRBJ2-2, with 8 bases fitting TRBD2. This CDR3 is 15 amino acids long. V dropped 0 bases and J dropped 4; count of bases not matched to a gene: 2. From germline, CDR1 is SGHNT and CDR2 YYREEE (reference sequence). CDR3 amino acids: CASSLARGATGELFF. CDR3 DNA sequence: TGTGCCAGCAGCTTGGCGCGGGGGGCCACCGGGGAGCTGTTTTTT.

The chain has TRBV3-1 (or the pseudogene TRBV3-2) and TRBJ2-7; TRBD2 aligns across 12 bases. V lost 0 bases to trimming and J lost 7 bases; unmatched junction nucleotides: 7. This CDR3 contains 16 residues. Germline V gives CDR1 LGHDT, CDR2 YNNKEL (reference sequence). CDR3 nucleotide sequence: TGTGCCAGCAGCCAAGACCGACTAGCGGGAGTCGTTGAGCAGTACTTC. Translation gives CASSQDRLAGVVEQYF.

The chain has TRBV7-8 and TRBJ1-5; D possibly corresponds to TRBD1 (6 bases). CDR1 and CDR2 (germline): SGHVS, FQNEAQ. The CDR3 runs to 13 residues. Trimming pared 2 bases from V and 6 bases from J, leaving 8 bases between. CDR3 sequence (DNA): TGTGCCAGCAGCTTAAGAGGGGGTCAGCCCCAGCATTTT. Translation gives CASSLRGGQPQHF.

In its sample, this clone was seen once. The chain combines TRBV18 with TRBJ2-1; 7 positions agree with TRBD2. The CDR3 consists of 17 residues. CDR1 is KGHSH, CDR2 LQKENI, per germline. V was pared by 3 bases and J by 5 bases, with 13 bases of the junction left unmatched. The CDR3 nucleotides read TGTGCCAGCTCACCCCTAATCTCAGCGGGACCGAACAATGAGCAGTTCTTC. It translates to CASSPLISAGPNNEQFF.

V gene TRBV10-3 combines with J gene TRBJ2-1, with TRBD2 matching 12 bases. The junction had 18 bases not matched to a gene; V was cut back by 6 bases and J by 6 bases. Germline loops: CDR1 ENHRY, CDR2 SYGVKD. The CDR3 sequence is 19 residues long. This CDR3 is CAISAGTSGFPAPPNEQFF. CDR3 in DNA: TGTGCCATCAGCGCCGGGACTAGCGGGTTTCCCGCCCCTCCCAATGAGCAGTTCTTC.

The chain is built from TRBV19 and TRBJ2-1; 9 bases are shared with TRBD2. V shed 9 bases and J 6 bases; nucleotides not matched to a gene: 12. This CDR3 region has 15 residues. CDR1 and CDR2 (germline): LNHDA, SQIVND (reference sequence). The CDR3 DNA sequence: TGTGCCAGCGATAAAGCGGGAGGCCGTGGCAATGAGCAGTTCTTC. It specifies CASDKAGGRGNEQFF.